One sample yielded the 10 T cell receptor beta chains listed below, sequenced in a study of T cells in Graves' hyperthyroidism and ophthalmopathy. Amplification of TCR beta CDR3 regions was performed using RNA transcripts as template. Researchers ran a first-round RT-PCR on the TCR CDR3 using the HTBI primer set. One entry per CDR3 protein results from TCRdb running MiXCR on the multiplex PCR reads. Of approximately 300,000 distinct CDR3 sequences in the sample, about 15% were seen once. Input material: blood. These receptors came from a woman in her sixties with Graves' ophthalmopathy.

The chain couples TRBV7-6 to TRBJ1-4; no firm D call. Germline CDR1 reads SGHVS; CDR2 reads FNYEAQ. Trimming shortened V by 3 bases and J by 0 bases, and 11 bases separated the two germline ends. This CDR3 is 16 amino acids long. CDR3 DNA sequence: TGTGCCAGCAGCTTGTCCCTCGGTGCAACTAATGAAAAACTGTTTTTT. Amino acids: CASSLSLGATNEKLFF.

This clonotype was counted ten times or more. The J gene is TRBJ2-5, the V gene TRBV28; no reliable D call. This CDR3 contains 14 residues. CDR1 and CDR2 from the germline V gene are MDHEN and SYDVKM. Trimming pared 6 bases from V and 2 bases from J, leaving 13 bases between. CDR3 region: CASRLASAQETQYF. In DNA, the CDR3 is TGTGCCAGCAGATTAGCCAGCGCACAAGAGACCCAGTACTTC.

As for this clonotype: A much larger clone sits a single nucleotide away, making a read error possible. The chain combines TRBV28 with TRBJ1-5, with a possible D match to TRBD1 (6 bases). Trimming removed 10 bases from V and 3 bases from J, with 19 bases in between. The germline gives CDR1 MDHEN, CDR2 SYDVKM. The CDR3 is 15 amino acids. The CDR3 bases are TGTGCCACCCAGGCGCCTGACAGGTCCAATCAGCCCCAGCATTTT. Protein sequence: CATQAPDRSNQPQHF. The full variable domain, its missing parts supplied by reference TRBV28 and TRBJ1-5, is DVKVTQSSRYLVKRTGEKVFLECVQDMDHENMFWYRQDPGLGLRLIYFSYDVKMKEKGDIPEGYSVSREKKERFSLILESASTNQTSMYLCATQAPDRSNQPQHFGDGTRLSIL.

This clonotype was seen a handful of times. This chain joins TRBV20-1 and TRBJ2-3; 11 bases map to TRBD2. This CDR3 is 14 amino acids long. V was clipped by 6 bases and J by 6 bases; unmatched bases: 8. Per the germline V gene, CDR1 is DFQATT and CDR2 is SNEGSKA (reference sequence). The CDR3 nucleotides are TGCAGTGCGATAGCGGGAGGGCCGGAGGATACGCAGTATTTT. It codes for CSAIAGGPEDTQYF.

This clonotype was seen repeatedly, ten times or more. The chain uses TRBV7-6 and TRBJ1-3; D not resolved. V gave up 4 bases and J gave up 0 bases, with 7 bases separating them. CDR1 SGHVS and CDR2 FNYEAQ come from the germline V gene. This CDR3 has 14 amino acids. CDR3 DNA: TGTGCCAGCAGCTCTACAAGCTCTGGAAACACCATATATTTT. Encoded protein: CASSSTSSGNTIYF. Full variable domain (missing parts from reference TRBV7-6 and TRBJ1-3): GAGVSQSPRYKVTKRGQDVALRCDPISGHVSLYWYRQALGQGPEFLTYFNYEAQQDKSGLPNDRFSAERPEGSISTLTIQRTEQRDSAMYRCASSSTSSGNTIYFGEGSWLTVV.

This clonotype came up a few times. The rearrangement links TRBV7-2 to TRBJ1-6; D is uncertain. Trimming stripped 3 bases from V and 6 bases from J, with 15 bases between. In germline, CDR1 is SGHTA, CDR2 FQGNSA. The CDR3 covers 16 residues. CDR3 sequence: CASSFNFGRLNSPLHF. In DNA form, the CDR3 reads TGTGCCAGCAGCTTTAACTTCGGACGGCTTAATTCACCCCTCCACTTT.

This clonotype showed up many times. This CDR3 is CSAPLNSGNTIYF. The CDR3, as DNA: TGCAGTGCCCCGCTCAATTCGGGAAACACCATATATTTT. The chain joins TRBV20-1 to TRBJ1-3; no definite D call. Trimming left V 6 bases short and J 4 bases short, with 13 bases between. The V gene's germline CDR1 is DFQATT and CDR2 SNEGSKA (reference sequence). This CDR3 contains 13 residues.

At least ten counts were recorded for this clonotype. This chain joins TRBV12-5 and TRBJ2-7, with D unresolved. This CDR3 comprises 17 residues. Germline CDR1 reads LGHNT; CDR2 reads FRNRAP. Deletions cut 1 base from V and 0 bases from J, with 16 bases between. CDR3 in amino acids: CASGLGFGPMSSYEQYF. The CDR3 nucleotides are TGTGCTAGTGGTTTGGGGTTCGGGCCCATGAGCTCCTACGAGCAGTACTTC.

This clonotype has at least ten counts. This rearrangement joins TRBV12-3 or TRBV12-4 to TRBJ1-2, with 9 bases matching TRBD1. The CDR3 spans 14 residues. J gave up 10 bases and V 5 bases, and 11 bases lay outside the gene matches. The CDR3, as DNA: TGTGCCAGCAGTCACCCCAGGGACAGGGACGCCTACACCTTC. Translated: CASSHPRDRDAYTF.

This clonotype was counted at least ten times. The rearrangement links TRBV20-1 to TRBJ1-1; D perhaps matches TRBD1 (5 bases). This CDR3 contains 14 residues. The germline V gene encodes CDR1 DFQATT and CDR2 SNEGSKA (reference sequence). V was cut by 0 bases and J by 5 bases, with 13 bases left in between. The CDR3 reads CSAREARVGTEAFF. The CDR3 DNA is TGCAGTGCTAGAGAGGCCAGGGTTGGGACTGAAGCTTTCTTT.